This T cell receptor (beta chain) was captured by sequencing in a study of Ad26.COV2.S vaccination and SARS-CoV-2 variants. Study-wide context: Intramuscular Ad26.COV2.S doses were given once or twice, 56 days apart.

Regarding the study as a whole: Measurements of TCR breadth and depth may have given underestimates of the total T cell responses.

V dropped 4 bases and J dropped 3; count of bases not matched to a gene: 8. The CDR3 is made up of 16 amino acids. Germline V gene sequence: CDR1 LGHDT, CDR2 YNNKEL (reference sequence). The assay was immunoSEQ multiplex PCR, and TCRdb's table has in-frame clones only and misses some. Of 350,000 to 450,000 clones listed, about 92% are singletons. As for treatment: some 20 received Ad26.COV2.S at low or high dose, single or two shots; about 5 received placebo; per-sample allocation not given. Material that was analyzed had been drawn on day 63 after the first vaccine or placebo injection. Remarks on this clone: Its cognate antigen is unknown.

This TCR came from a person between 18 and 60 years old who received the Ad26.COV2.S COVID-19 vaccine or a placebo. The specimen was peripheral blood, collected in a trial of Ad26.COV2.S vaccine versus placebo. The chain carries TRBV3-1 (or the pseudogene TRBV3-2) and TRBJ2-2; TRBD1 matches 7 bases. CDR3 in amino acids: CASSPPGTADTGELFF. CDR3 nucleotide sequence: TGTGCCAGCAGCCCTCCTGGGACAGCTGACACCGGGGAGCTGTTTTTT.